Presented here are 31 T cell receptor beta chains from one specimen sequenced in a study of blood T cell repertoires in COVID-19. TCRdb's copy holds only in-frame clones and misses some; the assay was immunoSEQ multiplex PCR. The sample includes 300,000 to 400,000 clones, over 75% of them seen just once. Sequencing used peripheral blood. The source of these receptors is a woman aged 55-75 years with COVID-19, enrolled during active disease.

The chain uses TRBV29-1 and TRBJ1-1, with no clear D. CDR1 SQVTM and CDR2 ANQGSEA come from the germline V gene. This CDR3 spans 13 amino acids. V was pared by 7 bases and J by 1 base, with 13 bases between. CDR3 nucleotide sequence: TGCAGCGCTCAGGAAGGTGAGAACACTGAAGCTTTCTTT. It specifies CSAQEGENTEAFF.

The CDR3 nucleotides are TGTGCCAGCAGTCCGACAGGGTTTGGTCAGCCCCAGCATTTT. Amino acid sequence: CASSPTGFGQPQHF. The chain joins TRBV28 to TRBJ1-5; TRBD1 agrees at 7 bases. The CDR3 is 14 amino acids. Germline V gene sequence: CDR1 MDHEN, CDR2 SYDVKM. The J segment lost 6 bases and the V segment lost 5 bases, leaving 7 bases of the junction unmatched.

The chain links TRBV28 to TRBJ1-4; D gene unclear. Trimming took off 3 bases at V and 0 bases at J, with 8 bases between the two ends. The CDR3 sequence is 15 residues long. CDR1 is MDHEN, CDR2 SYDVKM, per germline. The CDR3 nucleotides read TGTGCCAGCAGTTTCCCGGGATCAACTAATGAAAAACTGTTTTTT. Protein product: CASSFPGSTNEKLFF.

In the case of this clone: Other nucleotide sequences in the sample specify the same CDR3. This chain joins TRBV2 and TRBJ1-2; the D is unclear. V shed 3 bases and J shed 5 bases, with 7 bases lying between them. CDR1 is SNHLY, CDR2 FYNNEI, per germline. CDR3 size: 12 residues. CDR3 region: CASSEGSYGYTF. The CDR3 nucleotides read TGTGCCAGCAGTGAGGGGAGTTATGGCTACACCTTC.

This clone was found once. The V call is TRBV4-1, the J call TRBJ2-5; TRBD2 matches 12 bases. V lost 2 bases, J lost 4 bases, and 8 bases stayed unmatched. The CDR3 spans 17 residues. The germline V gene has CDR1 MGHRA and CDR2 YSYEKL. CDR3 in amino acids: CASSQLTSGGFGETQYF. Here the CDR3 DNA reads TGCGCCAGCAGCCAATTGACTAGCGGGGGATTCGGAGAGACCCAGTACTTC.

In nucleotides, the CDR3 is TGTGCCAGTAGTACCTCAGGGGATAGCAATCAGCCCCAGCATTTT. It specifies CASSTSGDSNQPQHF. The chain is built from TRBV19 and TRBJ1-5, with D possibly TRBD1 on 6 matching bases. Germline values: CDR1 LNHDA, CDR2 SQIVND (reference sequence). The V and J ends lost 4 bases and 0 bases respectively, with 10 bases between them. The CDR3 spans 15 residues.

V and J are TRBV4-2 and TRBJ2-3; 13 bases agree with TRBD2. The ends lost 4 bases at V and 3 bases at J; junction bases unmatched: 10. Germline loops: CDR1 LGHNA, CDR2 YNFKEQ. CDR3 length equals 18 residues. The CDR3 loop reads CASSLLAGGPSGTDTQYF. The CDR3, as DNA: TGTGCCAGCAGCCTACTAGCGGGGGGGCCCAGCGGGACAGATACGCAGTATTTT.

The chain joins TRBV18 to TRBJ1-3; 9 bases match TRBD1. The CDR3 sequence is 17 residues long. The trim removed 3 bases at V and 4 bases at J, leaving 10 bases unmatched. Germline values: CDR1 KGHSH, CDR2 LQKENI. The CDR3 DNA reads as TGTGCCAGCTCACCTTTTACACAGGGGGCAGGAGGAAACACCATATATTTT. The encoded protein is CASSPFTQGAGGNTIYF. The complete variable domain, with remaining parts taken from reference TRBV18 and TRBJ1-3, reads NAGVMQNPRHLVRRRGQEARLRCSPMKGHSHVYWYRQLPEEGLKFMVYLQKENIIDESGMPKERFSAEFPKEGPSILRIQQVVRGDSAAYFCASSPFTQGAGGNTIYFGEGSWLTVV.

This clone was counted a few times. The chain employs TRBV6-4 and TRBJ2-2, with TRBD2 identical over 7 bases. The CDR3 is made up of 15 amino acids. V gave up 6 bases and J gave up 4 bases; unmatched junction bases: 8. Germline CDR1 MRHNA, CDR2 SNTAGT. The CDR3 DNA follows: TGTGCCAGCAGCGCCCGGGGGGATACCACCGGGGAGCTGTTTTTT. This gives the protein CASSARGDTTGELFF.

The rearrangement joins TRBV5-1 to TRBJ2-7; tentative D call: TRBD2 (7 bases). In germline, CDR1 is SGHRS, CDR2 YFSETQ. Trimming took off 3 bases at V and 6 bases at J, with 13 bases between the two ends. The CDR3 runs 13 residues. The CDR3 sequence: CASSWRGGREQYF. The DNA of the CDR3 is TGCGCCAGCAGCTGGAGGGGGGGGCGCGAGCAGTACTTC.

This clone was recorded only once. The chain employs TRBV5-4 and TRBJ1-2, with 8 bases matching TRBD1. Germline values: CDR1 SGHNT, CDR2 YYREEE (reference sequence). Germline trimming cut 2 bases from V and 2 bases from J; bases unmatched to any gene: 14. The CDR3 spans 18 residues. The chain's CDR3 is CASSLGGGQVLGNYGYTF. CDR3 bases: TGTGCCAGCAGCTTAGGGGGGGGACAGGTATTGGGGAACTATGGCTACACCTTC. Full variable domain (rest looked up from reference TRBV5-4 and TRBJ1-2): ETGVTQSPTHLIKTRGQQVTLRCSSQSGHNTVSWYQQALGQGPQFIFQYYREEENGRGNFPPRFSGLQFPNYSSELNVNALELDDSALYLCASSLGGGQVLGNYGYTFGSGTRLTVV.

V gene TRBV4-1 combines with J gene TRBJ1-1, with D hard to call. V lost 0 bases and J lost 5, with 13 bases in between. This CDR3 comprises 15 residues. Germline CDR1 is MGHRA and CDR2 is YSYEKL. The CDR3 region is CASSQDEGRRTEAFF. Here the CDR3 DNA reads TGCGCCAGCAGCCAAGACGAAGGGAGGCGAACTGAAGCTTTCTTT.

The rearrangement joins TRBV28 to TRBJ2-5; 7 nucleotides align to TRBD1. This CDR3 region has 14 residues. Trimming cost V 5 bases and J 2 bases; bases outside gene matches: 5. Germline values: CDR1 MDHEN, CDR2 SYDVKM. CDR3 in DNA: TGTGCCAGCAGTCGTCCGGGACAGCAAGAGACCCAGTACTTC. Protein product: CASSRPGQQETQYF.

The chain carries TRBV19 and TRBJ1-5, with 10 bases identical to TRBD1. This CDR3 is built from 15 residues. V was clipped by 9 bases and J by 1 base; unmatched bases: 6. Germline CDR1 is LNHDA and CDR2 is SQIVND (reference sequence). CDR3 residues: CASKTGGASNQPQHF. The CDR3 bases are TGTGCCAGCAAGACAGGGGGCGCGAGCAATCAGCCCCAGCATTTT.

This chain uses TRBV4-1 with TRBJ2-1, with 7 bases lining up with TRBD2. The CDR3 consists of 16 residues. Germline lookup yields CDR1 MGHRA and CDR2 YSYEKL. J was trimmed by 0 bases and V by 7 bases; bases with no gene match: 9. This chain's CDR3 is CASTSGRGSSYNEQFF. The CDR3 region has the DNA TGCGCCAGCACCTCGGGGCGGGGGAGCTCCTACAATGAGCAGTTCTTC.

This rearrangement joins TRBV11-2 to TRBJ1-2; D might be TRBD1 (6 bases). With 4 bases removed from V and 0 bases from J, the gap between germline ends came to 9 bases. Germline CDR1 is SGHAT and CDR2 is FQNNGV. CDR3 length: 14 residues. CDR3 nucleotide sequence: TGTGCCAGCAGCTCCGGACAGACTAACTATGGCTACACCTTC. Translated: CASSSGQTNYGYTF.

This clone was recorded only once. The chain is built from TRBV7-6 and TRBJ2-3; 12 bases align to TRBD2. V was clipped by 5 bases and J by 2 bases; unmatched bases: 5. Germline V CDR1 and CDR2: SGHVS, FNYEAQ. CDR3 length: 16 amino acids. This CDR3 reads CASSARLAGDTDTQYF. The DNA of the CDR3 is TGTGCCAGCAGCGCTCGACTAGCGGGGGACACAGATACGCAGTATTTT.

The rearrangement uses TRBV10-2 and TRBJ2-5, with a weak D call TRBD2 (6 bases). CDR3 length: 14 residues. With 3 bases removed from V and 1 base from J, the gap between germline ends came to 9 bases. Germline CDR1 reads WSHSY; CDR2 reads SAAADI. In DNA form, the CDR3 reads TGCGCCAGCAGTGATGGGGGGATCCAAGAGACCCAGTACTTC. Its protein is CASSDGGIQETQYF.

The chain employs TRBV14 and TRBJ2-1; TRBD2 matches at 10 bases. This CDR3 comprises 15 residues. With 4 bases clipped from V and 8 bases from J, the junction kept 8 bases outside the gene matches. CDR1 and CDR2 (germline): SGHDN, FVKESK. CDR3 sequence: CASSRFGTSVDEQFF. The CDR3 bases are TGTGCCAGCAGCCGCTTCGGGACTAGCGTCGATGAGCAGTTCTTC.

This sequence joins TRBV18 and TRBJ2-7; TRBD2 matches 7 bases. Germline CDR1 reads KGHSH; CDR2 reads LQKENI. J lost 6 bases, V lost 4 bases, and 15 bases had no gene match. The CDR3 runs 16 residues. As DNA, the CDR3 is TGTGCCAGCTCACGTAACTCGGGACTAACTCCCAGCGAGCAGTACTTC. This encodes CASSRNSGLTPSEQYF.

This chain joins TRBV11-3 and TRBJ2-3, with 12 bases fitting TRBD2. CDR3 length equals 16 residues. CDR1 is SGHNT and CDR2 is YENEEA in the germline V gene. The trim removed 5 bases at V and 0 bases at J, leaving 3 bases unmatched. The CDR3 spells CASSETSGGSTDTQYF. CDR3 nucleotide sequence: TGTGCCAGCAGCGAGACTAGCGGGGGAAGCACAGATACGCAGTATTTT.

The V and J genes are TRBV24-1 and TRBJ2-1; 10 bases match TRBD1. J was trimmed by 2 bases and V by 0 bases; bases with no gene match: 3. Germline CDR1 is KGHDR and CDR2 is SFDVKD. The length of the CDR3 is 17 residues. The CDR3 nucleotides read TGTGCCACCAGTGATTTGCAGGGGACAGGGGCCTACAATGAGCAGTTCTTC. It codes for CATSDLQGTGAYNEQFF.

The V call is TRBV6-5, the J call TRBJ1-1; a weak D match, TRBD1 (5 bases). The CDR3 covers 14 residues. Trimming took off 2 bases at V and 5 bases at J, with 12 bases between the two ends. Germline V lookup: CDR1 MNHEY, CDR2 SVGAGI. Here the CDR3 DNA reads TGTGCCAGCAGTTACGACACAGGCGGAACTGAAGCTTTCTTT. This gives the protein CASSYDTGGTEAFF.

The chain recombines TRBV5-1 with TRBJ1-1; possibly TRBD1 for D (6 bases). CDR1 is SGHRS, CDR2 YFSETQ, per germline. Trimming cost V 3 bases and J 2 bases, with 17 bases left between them. The CDR3 extends over 16 amino acids. CDR3 sequence (DNA): TGCGCCAGCAGCTCGACCCCCAACAGGGTCAACACTGAAGCTTTCTTT. Translation: CASSSTPNRVNTEAFF.

J is TRBJ2-3 and V is TRBV6-4; 10 nucleotides match TRBD1. V lost 6 bases, J lost 0 bases, and 15 bases stayed unmatched. Germline CDR1 MRHNA, CDR2 SNTAGT. The length of the CDR3 is 19 residues. CDR3: CASRLTGGRGFFSTDTQYF. Written as DNA, the CDR3 is TGTGCCAGCAGACTGACAGGGGGCCGAGGATTTTTTAGCACAGATACGCAGTATTTT.

This clone was seen only once. The same CDR3 also results from other DNA sequences found in this sample. V is TRBV12-3 or TRBV12-4 and J is TRBJ1-1; 7 nucleotides align to TRBD1. Germline trimming cut 6 bases from V and 0 bases from J; bases unmatched to any gene: 1. The CDR3 is 13 amino acids. The CDR3 here is CASRGQLNTEAFF. CDR3 DNA: TGTGCCAGCAGGGGACAGTTGAACACTGAAGCTTTCTTT.

The chain joins TRBV11-2 to TRBJ1-2, with a tentative D call TRBD1 (5 bases). The germline V gene encodes CDR1 SGHAT and CDR2 FQNNGV. Trimming took 5 bases from V and 3 from J, leaving 19 bases between them. This CDR3 is 16 amino acids long. The CDR3: CASSLSFSGVYYGYTF. The CDR3 region has the DNA TGTGCCAGCAGCCTAAGCTTTTCGGGGGTTTACTATGGCTACACCTTC.

This sequence joins TRBV11-2 and TRBJ2-3, with unresolved D. CDR1 SGHAT and CDR2 FQNNGV come from the germline V gene. The CDR3 has 17 amino acids. Trimming took off 1 base at V and 2 bases at J, with 16 bases between the two ends. Written as DNA, the CDR3 is TGTGCCAGCAGCTTAGCTTTAGCACACTACCCCACAGATACGCAGTATTTT. As protein: CASSLALAHYPTDTQYF.

V gene TRBV28 combines with J gene TRBJ2-7, with 8 bases identical to TRBD1. The CDR3 contains 14 residues. V lost 8 bases to trimming and J lost 0 bases; unmatched junction nucleotides: 6. Germline V gene lookup returns CDR1 MDHEN and CDR2 SYDVKM. The CDR3, as DNA: TGTGCCAGCCAGCGACAGGGGTTCTCCTACGAGCAGTACTTC. It translates to CASQRQGFSYEQYF.

V is TRBV7-9 and J is TRBJ1-5; no clear D. V lost 4 bases and J lost 4, with 8 bases in between. The CDR3 totals 13 residues. Germline assignment: CDR1 SEHNR and CDR2 FQNEAQ (reference sequence). The CDR3 sequence is CASSSLKNQPQHF. In DNA form, the CDR3 reads TGTGCCAGCAGCTCACTGAAGAATCAGCCCCAGCATTTT.

The chain couples TRBV6-5 to TRBJ2-7; 7 nucleotides agree with TRBD1. The CDR3 has 15 residues. Germline V gene lookup returns CDR1 MNHEY and CDR2 SVGAGI. The V and J ends lost 7 bases and 2 bases, in that order; junction bases with no gene match: 11. The CDR3 is CASKDREFEPYEQYF. The CDR3 DNA sequence: TGTGCCAGCAAAGACAGGGAGTTTGAGCCCTACGAGCAGTACTTC.